The rows below give T cell receptor beta chains drawn from one sample of a study of blood T cell repertoires in COVID-19. Repertoires were generated with immunoSEQ multiplex PCR, while TCRdb's copy carries only in-frame clones and drops some. The sample lists a few hundred thousand clones; 80% to 85% were seen once. The material sequenced was PBMCs or T cells enriched from blood (not recorded which). The receptors derive from a woman between 45 and 60 years old who had recovered from COVID-19. Each CDR3 is given with its conserved first and last residue. The D gene is left open where the match is weak. Rows may omit the clone size; those that give it use once, few, many or a size class.

V: TRBV5-6; size: NA; J: TRBJ2-5; D: NA; DNA: TGTGCCAGCAGCGCGGAAACAGGGTTGGGGACCCAGTACTTC; CDR3: CASSAETGLGTQYF
V: TRBV4-2; size: NA; J: TRBJ2-1; D: TRBD2; DNA: TGTGCCAGCAGCCAAACTGGGGCGGGGGGTTACAATGAGCAGTTCTTC; CDR3: CASSQTGAGGYNEQFF
V: TRBV3-1/TRBV3-2; size: NA; J: TRBJ2-3; D: TRBD2; DNA: TGTGCCAGCAGCCAAGTGCAACTAGCGGGGAGCACAGATACGCAGTATTTT; CDR3: CASSQVQLAGSTDTQYF
V: TRBV19; size: NA; J: TRBJ1-1; D: NA; DNA: TGTGCCAGTAGTCCCGTGTTGGGGGCCCTCACTGAAGCTTTCTTT; CDR3: CASSPVLGALTEAFF
V: TRBV6-6; size: NA; J: TRBJ2-7; D: NA; DNA: TGTGCCAGCAGAGCAGGGGAGCAGTACTTC; CDR3: CASRAGEQYF
V: TRBV6-2/TRBV6-3; size: NA; J: TRBJ1-5; D: NA; DNA: TGTGCCAGCAGCTCTCTCGGGGGGCAGCCCCAGCATTTT; CDR3: CASSSLGGQPQHF
V: TRBV5-8; size: once; J: TRBJ1-3; D: NA; DNA: TGTGCCAGCAGCTTGGAGCCTGCCGGAAACACCATATATTTT; CDR3: CASSLEPAGNTIYF
V: TRBV15; size: NA; J: TRBJ1-2; D: NA; DNA: TGTGCCACCAGCCCCGGGGGTATCGGCGGCTACACCTTC; CDR3: CATSPGGIGGYTF
V: TRBV7-2; size: once; J: TRBJ2-1; D: TRBD2; DNA: TGTGCCAGCAGCTTAGACTCTAGCGGGATGGGTTCGGGTGAGCAGTTCTTC; CDR3: CASSLDSSGMGSGEQFF
V: TRBV25-1; size: NA; J: TRBJ2-5; D: NA; DNA: TGTGCCAGCAATAAGAGGGGGGGACCCCAAGAGACCCAGTACTTC; CDR3: CASNKRGGPQETQYF
V: TRBV2; size: NA; J: TRBJ2-2; D: NA; DNA: TGTGCCAGCAGTAGGTCCTTGCGGGGCGGGGAGCTGTTTTTT; CDR3: CASSRSLRGGELFF
V: TRBV19; size: NA; J: TRBJ1-2; D: NA; DNA: TGTGCCAGTAGTACAATTAGGACAAGCTATGGCTACACCTTC; CDR3: CASSTIRTSYGYTF
V: TRBV7-2; size: NA; J: TRBJ1-2; D: NA; DNA: TGTGCCAGCAGCAAGGACAGCTATGGCTACACCTTC; CDR3: CASSKDSYGYTF
V: TRBV7-2; size: once; J: TRBJ1-4; D: NA; DNA: TGTGCCAGCAGCTTAGCAGGGGTTTCTGAAAAACTGTTTTTT; CDR3: CASSLAGVSEKLFF
V: TRBV4-2; size: NA; J: TRBJ1-2; D: TRBD1; DNA: TGTGCCAGCAGCCGCGGACAGGGGGGTGGCTATGGCTACACCTTC; CDR3: CASSRGQGGGYGYTF
V: TRBV7-2; size: NA; J: TRBJ1-4; D: NA; DNA: TGTGCCAGCAGCTTAGGGCGGATTAATGAAAAACTGTTTTTT; CDR3: CASSLGRINEKLFF
V: TRBV7-9; size: NA; J: TRBJ2-7; D: NA; DNA: TGTGCCAGCAGCCCTAAGATGGTCGAGCAGTACTTC; CDR3: CASSPKMVEQYF